This T cell receptor (beta chain) was sequenced during a study of blood T cell repertoires in COVID-19. Study at large: Acute and convalescent COVID-19 specimens originated in the United States, Italy and Spain. PBMCs, B-cell-depleted T cells, or T cells were the source of the cDNA or gDNA that made up the material.

Per the original data handling: Researchers report that nucleated cell counts were estimated from reference gene primer amplification. The repertoire was sequenced with immunoSEQ multiplex PCR; TCRdb's copy has only in-frame clones and lacks some. Clonal size and the V and J genes are those of that table, whereas D and trimming came from the DNA. This sample has hundreds of thousands of clones, with roughly 86% found just once. The V and J ends lost 5 bases and 2 bases respectively, with 13 bases between them. The CDR3 runs to 14 residues. Germline CDR1 PRHDT, CDR2 FYEKMQ (reference sequence). The sample comprised peripheral blood. V is TRBV13 and J is TRBJ2-7, with D perhaps TRBD1 (5 bases). The TCR was taken from a woman aged 30 to 39 who had recovered from COVID-19. CDR3 in DNA: TGTGCCAGCAGCCCCCGGTGGGGCCCCTACGAGCAGTACTTC. This codes for CASSPRWGPYEQYF.